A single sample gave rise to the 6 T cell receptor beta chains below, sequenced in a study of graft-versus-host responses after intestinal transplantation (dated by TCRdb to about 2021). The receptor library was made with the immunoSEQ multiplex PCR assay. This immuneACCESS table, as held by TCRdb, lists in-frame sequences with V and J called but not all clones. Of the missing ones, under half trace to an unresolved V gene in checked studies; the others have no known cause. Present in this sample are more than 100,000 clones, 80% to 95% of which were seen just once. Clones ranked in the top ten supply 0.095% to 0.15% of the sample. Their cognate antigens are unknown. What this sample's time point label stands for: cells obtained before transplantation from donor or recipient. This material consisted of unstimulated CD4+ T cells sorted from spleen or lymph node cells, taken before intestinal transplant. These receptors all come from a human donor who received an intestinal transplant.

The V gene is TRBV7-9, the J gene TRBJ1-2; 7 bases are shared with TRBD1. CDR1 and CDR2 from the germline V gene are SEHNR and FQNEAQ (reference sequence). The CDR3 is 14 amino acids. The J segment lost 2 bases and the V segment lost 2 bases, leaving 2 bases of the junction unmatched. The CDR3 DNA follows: TGTGCCAGCAGCTTAAGGGACAGCAACTATGGCTACACCTTC. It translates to CASSLRDSNYGYTF. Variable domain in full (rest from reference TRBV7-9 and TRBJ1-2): DTGVSQNPRHKITKRGQNVTFRCDPISEHNRLYWYRQTLGQGPEFLTYFQNEAQLEKSRLLSDRFSAERPKGSFSTLEIQRTEQGDSAMYLCASSLRDSNYGYTFGSGTRLTVV.

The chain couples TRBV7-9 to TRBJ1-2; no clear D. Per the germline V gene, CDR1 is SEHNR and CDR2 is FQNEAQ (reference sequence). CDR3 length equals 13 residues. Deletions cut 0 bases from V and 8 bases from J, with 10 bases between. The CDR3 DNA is TGTGCCAGCAGCTTAGCGTCGAACGGGGGCTACACCTTC. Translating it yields CASSLASNGGYTF.

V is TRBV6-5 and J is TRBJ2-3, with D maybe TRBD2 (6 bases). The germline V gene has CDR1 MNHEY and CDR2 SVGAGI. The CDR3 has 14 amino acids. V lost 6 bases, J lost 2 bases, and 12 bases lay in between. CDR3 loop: CASSHGGNTDTQYF. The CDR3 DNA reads TGTGCCAGCAGCCACGGGGGAAACACAGATACGCAGTATTTT.

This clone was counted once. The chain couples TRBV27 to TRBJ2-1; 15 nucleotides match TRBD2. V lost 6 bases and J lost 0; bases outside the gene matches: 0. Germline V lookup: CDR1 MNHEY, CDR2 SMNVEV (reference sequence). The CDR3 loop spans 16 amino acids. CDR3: CASRGLAGGSYNEQFF. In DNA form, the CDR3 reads TGTGCCAGCAGGGGACTAGCGGGGGGCTCCTACAATGAGCAGTTCTTC.

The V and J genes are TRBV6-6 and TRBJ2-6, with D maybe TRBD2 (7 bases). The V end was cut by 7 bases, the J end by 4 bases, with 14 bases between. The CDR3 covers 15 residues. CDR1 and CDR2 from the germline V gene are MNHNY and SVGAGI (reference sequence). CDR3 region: CASMDGGRGANVLTF. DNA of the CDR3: TGTGCCAGCATGGACGGGGGGCGCGGGGCCAACGTCCTGACTTTC.

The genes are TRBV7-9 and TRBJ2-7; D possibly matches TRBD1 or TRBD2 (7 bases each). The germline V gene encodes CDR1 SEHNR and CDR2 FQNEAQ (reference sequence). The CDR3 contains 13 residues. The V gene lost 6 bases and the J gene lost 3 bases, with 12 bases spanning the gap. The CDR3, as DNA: TGTGCCAGCAGACGGGGGGACAGCTACGAGCAGTACTTC. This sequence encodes CASRRGDSYEQYF.